This is a list of T cell receptor beta chains from one sample in a study of T cells in Graves' hyperthyroidism and ophthalmopathy. Via MiXCR, TCRdb re-called the multiplex PCR reads, giving one row per CDR3 protein. The table has under 300,000 distinct CDR3 sequences, 25% to 30% seen once; the top ten hold over 25%. The sample taken for sequencing was blood. These receptors were taken from a man aged 35-49 years with Graves' hyperthyroidism that later progressed to Graves' ophthalmopathy. The CDR3 runs from the conserved cysteine through the conserved F or W. Each record gives: V gene, clone size, D gene, J gene, CDR3 protein, CDR3 DNA. The D gene is left open where the match is weak. Clone size is given for some rows only: seen once, a few or many times, or a class if the clone is expanded.

v_gene: TRBV2
abundance: many
d_gene: -
j_gene: TRBJ2-5
CDR3aa: CASSVDSEIETQYF
CDR3nt: TGTGCCAGCAGTGTTGACTCAGAAATTGAGACCCAGTACTTC

v_gene: TRBV7-3
abundance: many
d_gene: -
j_gene: TRBJ1-1
CDR3aa: CASSHGDGNTEAFF
CDR3nt: TGTGCCAGCAGCCACGGGGATGGAAACACTGAAGCTTTCTTT

v_gene: TRBV5-1
abundance: many
d_gene: TRBD1
j_gene: TRBJ1-5
CDR3aa: CASSLAKGQDISGNQPQHF
CDR3nt: TGCGCCAGCAGCTTGGCCAAGGGACAGGACATATCAGGGAATCAGCCCCAGCATTTT

v_gene: TRBV6-6
abundance: many
d_gene: TRBD2
j_gene: TRBJ2-7
CDR3aa: CASRTGDPGLAGEDREQYF
CDR3nt: TGTGCCAGCAGGACGGGCGACCCGGGACTAGCGGGAGAGGATAGGGAGCAGTACTTC

v_gene: TRBV29-1
abundance: many
d_gene: -
j_gene: TRBJ2-2
CDR3aa: CSVEVTGELFF
CDR3nt: TGCAGCGTTGAAGTTACCGGGGAGCTGTTTTTT

v_gene: TRBV24-1
abundance: -
d_gene: -
j_gene: TRBJ1-2
CDR3aa: CATSENRGANYGYTF
CDR3nt: TGTGCCACCAGTGAAAACCGGGGCGCTAACTATGGCTACACCTTC

v_gene: TRBV28
abundance: many
d_gene: TRBD1
j_gene: TRBJ2-5
CDR3aa: CASSPLTGNQETQYF
CDR3nt: TGTGCCAGCAGCCCCCTGACAGGGAATCAAGAGACCCAGTACTTC

v_gene: TRBV28
abundance: many
d_gene: -
j_gene: TRBJ2-7
CDR3aa: CASSSYAYEQYF
CDR3nt: TGTGCCAGCAGTTCCTACGCCTACGAGCAGTACTTC

v_gene: TRBV6-8
abundance: -
d_gene: -
j_gene: TRBJ2-7
CDR3aa: CASTRRGHISYEQYF
CDR3nt: TGTGCCAGCACCCGAAGGGGTCATATCTCCTACGAGCAGTACTTC

v_gene: TRBV6-2/TRBV6-3
abundance: few
d_gene: -
j_gene: TRBJ2-7
CDR3aa: CASSYSPGGLSEQYF
CDR3nt: TGTGCCAGCAGTTATAGCCCCGGAGGGCTCAGCGAGCAGTACTTC

v_gene: TRBV6-5
abundance: many
d_gene: TRBD2
j_gene: TRBJ2-3
CDR3aa: CASSYWTSGYTDTQYF
CDR3nt: TGTGCCAGCAGTTACTGGACTAGCGGATACACAGATACGCAGTATTTT

v_gene: TRBV30
abundance: many
d_gene: -
j_gene: TRBJ1-1
CDR3aa: CACRYSVNTEAFF
CDR3nt: TGTGCCTGCCGCTACAGTGTGAACACTGAAGCTTTCTTT

v_gene: TRBV19
abundance: many
d_gene: TRBD2
j_gene: TRBJ2-1
CDR3aa: CASSMTRPLPWGLAGNEQFF
CDR3nt: TGTGCCAGTAGTATGACGAGACCCCTGCCGTGGGGACTAGCGGGAAATGAGCAGTTCTTC

v_gene: TRBV11-2
abundance: -
d_gene: TRBD1
j_gene: TRBJ1-5
CDR3aa: CASSLGSGTGGSNQPQHF
CDR3nt: TGTGCCAGCAGCCTCGGCTCCGGGACAGGGGGTAGCAATCAGCCCCAGCATTTT

v_gene: TRBV19
abundance: many
d_gene: -
j_gene: TRBJ2-5
CDR3aa: CASSIVRGAPEGETQYF
CDR3nt: TGTGCCAGTAGTATAGTGCGAGGGGCCCCCGAGGGGGAGACCCAGTACTTC

v_gene: TRBV6-5
abundance: many
d_gene: TRBD1
j_gene: TRBJ1-1
CDR3aa: CASAVRGRNTEAFF
CDR3nt: TGTGCCAGCGCGGTGAGGGGGCGGAACACTGAAGCTTTCTTT

v_gene: TRBV10-3
abundance: many
d_gene: -
j_gene: TRBJ2-2
CDR3aa: CAISVLEPHGELFF
CDR3nt: TGTGCCATCAGTGTCTTGGAACCACACGGGGAGCTGTTTTTT

v_gene: TRBV6-2/TRBV6-3
abundance: -
d_gene: -
j_gene: TRBJ1-1
CDR3aa: CASTLRGETEAFF
CDR3nt: TGTGCCAGCACCCTCCGGGGGGAAACTGAAGCTTTCTTT

v_gene: TRBV12-3/TRBV12-4
abundance: few
d_gene: -
j_gene: TRBJ1-3
CDR3aa: CASSSDRSSGNTIYF
CDR3nt: TGTGCCAGCAGTTCCGACAGGAGCTCTGGAAACACCATATATTTT

v_gene: TRBV2
abundance: many
d_gene: -
j_gene: TRBJ2-6
CDR3aa: CASSPRGTSGANVLTF
CDR3nt: TGTGCCAGCAGTCCCCGAGGGACCTCTGGGGCCAACGTCCTGACTTTC

v_gene: TRBV29-1
abundance: many
d_gene: -
j_gene: TRBJ1-2
CDR3aa: CSVEPPGTPYGYTF
CDR3nt: TGCAGCGTTGAGCCTCCCGGGACACCTTATGGCTACACCTTC

v_gene: TRBV20-1
abundance: many
d_gene: -
j_gene: TRBJ1-1
CDR3aa: CSARKAFLRLTFF
CDR3nt: TGCAGTGCTAGAAAGGCCTTTCTTAGGCTAACTTTCTTT

v_gene: TRBV2
abundance: many
d_gene: -
j_gene: TRBJ2-4
CDR3aa: CASSSLEAGRTKNIQYF
CDR3nt: TGTGCCAGCAGCTCCTTAGAGGCGGGACGGACCAAAAACATTCAGTACTTC

v_gene: TRBV19
abundance: many
d_gene: -
j_gene: TRBJ2-7
CDR3aa: CASSPGRIYEQYF
CDR3nt: TGTGCCAGTAGTCCAGGACGAATCTACGAGCAGTACTTC

v_gene: TRBV20-1
abundance: -
d_gene: -
j_gene: TRBJ2-5
CDR3aa: CSARTRDNSETQYF
CDR3nt: TGCAGTGCTAGAACCCGGGACAATAGTGAGACCCAGTACTTC

v_gene: TRBV7-9
abundance: many
d_gene: -
j_gene: TRBJ1-1
CDR3aa: CASSSVPTGNTEAFF
CDR3nt: TGTGCCAGCAGCTCCGTACCGACAGGCAACACTGAAGCTTTCTTT

v_gene: TRBV6-1
abundance: once
d_gene: -
j_gene: TRBJ2-7
CDR3aa: CASLDPYSYEQYF
CDR3nt: TGTGCCAGCTTGGACCCTTACTCCTACGAGCAGTACTTC

v_gene: TRBV7-8
abundance: many
d_gene: -
j_gene: TRBJ1-2
CDR3aa: CASSLEKYQGHYGYTF
CDR3nt: TGTGCCAGCAGCTTAGAGAAATACCAGGGGCACTATGGCTACACCTTC

v_gene: TRBV5-1
abundance: -
d_gene: -
j_gene: TRBJ2-7
CDR3aa: CASSLGDNLYEQYF
CDR3nt: TGCGCCAGCAGCTTGGGGGACAACCTATACGAGCAGTACTTC

v_gene: TRBV5-6
abundance: many
d_gene: -
j_gene: TRBJ2-7
CDR3aa: CASSATGYIYEQYF
CDR3nt: TGTGCCAGCAGCGCGACAGGTTATATCTACGAGCAGTACTTC

v_gene: TRBV6-1
abundance: many
d_gene: -
j_gene: TRBJ1-4
CDR3aa: CAGARTRGEKLFF
CDR3nt: TGTGCCGGGGCGCGGACCAGAGGTGAAAAACTGTTTTTT

v_gene: TRBV6-1
abundance: many
d_gene: -
j_gene: TRBJ2-5
CDR3aa: CASRPGQTETQYF
CDR3nt: TGTGCCAGCAGACCCGGACAGACGGAGACCCAGTACTTC

v_gene: TRBV12-3/TRBV12-4
abundance: -
d_gene: -
j_gene: TRBJ2-7
CDR3aa: CASSFRGALTYEQYF
CDR3nt: TGTGCCAGCAGTTTTCGGGGGGCACTAACCTACGAGCAGTACTTC

v_gene: TRBV6-5
abundance: -
d_gene: -
j_gene: TRBJ1-6
CDR3aa: CASSYSIPQDSPLHF
CDR3nt: TGTGCCAGCAGTTACTCGATCCCACAGGATTCACCCCTCCACTTT

v_gene: TRBV11-2
abundance: many
d_gene: -
j_gene: TRBJ1-1
CDR3aa: CASSLIPGEVEAFF
CDR3nt: TGTGCCAGCAGCTTAATACCTGGGGAAGTTGAAGCTTTCTTT

v_gene: TRBV12-3/TRBV12-4
abundance: many
d_gene: -
j_gene: TRBJ2-7
CDR3aa: CASSIQRRGEQYF
CDR3nt: TGTGCCAGCAGTATCCAACGCCGGGGCGAGCAGTACTTC

v_gene: TRBV6-1
abundance: many
d_gene: -
j_gene: TRBJ1-6
CDR3aa: CASSEFDRNSPLHF
CDR3nt: TGTGCCAGCAGTGAATTTGACAGAAATTCACCCCTCCACTTT

v_gene: TRBV15
abundance: -
d_gene: TRBD2
j_gene: TRBJ2-5
CDR3aa: CATSRAAGGETQYF
CDR3nt: TGTGCCACCAGCAGAGCAGCGGGGGGGGAGACCCAGTACTTC

v_gene: TRBV11-2
abundance: many
d_gene: -
j_gene: TRBJ1-1
CDR3aa: CASSLVYSTVTEAFF
CDR3nt: TGTGCCAGCAGCTTAGTATACTCTACCGTTACTGAAGCTTTCTTT

v_gene: TRBV5-1
abundance: many
d_gene: -
j_gene: TRBJ2-7
CDR3aa: CARGTYEQYF
CDR3nt: TGCGCCAGGGGGACCTACGAGCAGTACTTC

v_gene: TRBV20-1
abundance: many
d_gene: -
j_gene: TRBJ2-7
CDR3aa: CSARDPIRTPYEQYF
CDR3nt: TGCAGTGCTAGAGATCCGATCAGGACCCCCTACGAGCAGTACTTC

v_gene: TRBV13
abundance: many
d_gene: -
j_gene: TRBJ2-2
CDR3aa: CASTQATVNTGELFF
CDR3nt: TGTGCCAGCACGCAAGCCACAGTGAACACCGGGGAGCTGTTTTTT

v_gene: TRBV20-1
abundance: -
d_gene: -
j_gene: TRBJ1-5
CDR3aa: CSARLGVNQPQHF
CDR3nt: TGCAGTGCTAGGTTGGGGGTTAATCAGCCCCAGCATTTT

v_gene: TRBV4-1
abundance: -
d_gene: -
j_gene: TRBJ1-5
CDR3aa: CASSHPDTGNQPQHF
CDR3nt: TGCGCCAGCAGCCACCCTGACACAGGAAATCAGCCCCAGCATTTT

v_gene: TRBV2
abundance: many
d_gene: -
j_gene: TRBJ1-5
CDR3aa: CASSADSLVLNQPQHF
CDR3nt: TGTGCCAGCAGTGCCGACAGCTTGGTACTAAATCAGCCCCAGCATTTT

v_gene: TRBV19
abundance: many
d_gene: TRBD1
j_gene: TRBJ1-1
CDR3aa: CASSQKGARTEAFF
CDR3nt: TGTGCCAGTAGTCAGAAGGGGGCGCGCACTGAAGCTTTCTTT

v_gene: TRBV25-1
abundance: many
d_gene: -
j_gene: TRBJ2-7
CDR3aa: CASSEGSLRVAPSYEQYF
CDR3nt: TGTGCCAGCAGTGAGGGGAGTCTCAGGGTGGCCCCCTCCTACGAGCAGTACTTC

v_gene: TRBV28
abundance: -
d_gene: -
j_gene: TRBJ2-7
CDR3aa: CASSRQGLDEQYF
CDR3nt: TGTGCCAGCAGCCGCCAAGGTTTAGACGAGCAGTACTTC

v_gene: TRBV20-1
abundance: many
d_gene: TRBD2
j_gene: TRBJ2-7
CDR3aa: CSAHGTSGTYEQYF
CDR3nt: TGCAGTGCTCACGGGACTAGCGGAACCTACGAGCAGTACTTC

v_gene: TRBV7-2
abundance: many
d_gene: -
j_gene: TRBJ2-5
CDR3aa: CASSSAVGETQYF
CDR3nt: TGTGCCAGCAGCTCAGCAGTGGGGGAGACCCAGTACTTC